Described below is a single T cell receptor (beta chain) sequence and its context. This CDR3 contains 14 residues. Germline CDR1 reads MNHNS; CDR2 reads SASEGT. The data were taken from a study of T cells expressing NK-cell markers. For each CDR3 protein, TCRdb gives one entry from its re-call of the 5' RACE reads, without DNA. Recorded here are fewer than 400,000 distinct CDR3 sequences; the top ten clones represent roughly 5.2%. This TCR derives from a man aged 18-75 years in good health. The chain uses TRBV6-1 and TRBJ1-4; TCRdb outputs TRBD1, but without DNA this stays unchecked. Sequenced sample: blood T cells: a sorted CD56 or NKG2C T cell subset, CD4+ or CD8+ T cells, or bulk PBMC T cells (not recorded which). The CDR3 is CASSLTGTGEKLFF.